This T cell receptor beta chain was captured by sequencing in a study of T cell changes during pregnancy in multiple sclerosis. The table came from immunoSEQ multiplex PCR; TCRdb's copy has only in-frame clones and leaves some out. The sample includes about 51,000 clones, 90% to 95% of them seen just once. The source of this sequence is a female donor with multiple sclerosis, enrolled in a pregnancy study. This material consisted of CD4+ T cells from peripheral blood mononuclear cells, taken in the second trimester of pregnancy.

As DNA, the CDR3 is TGTGCCAGCTCGGGACTTGCATCCTACGAGCAGTACTTC. Translating it yields CASSGLASYEQYF. V gene TRBV6-6 combines with J gene TRBJ2-7; tentatively, D is TRBD2 (6 bases). The CDR3 runs to 13 residues. V was clipped by 8 bases and J by 1 base, with 12 bases between them. Germline CDR1 and CDR2: MNHNY and SVGAGI (reference sequence).